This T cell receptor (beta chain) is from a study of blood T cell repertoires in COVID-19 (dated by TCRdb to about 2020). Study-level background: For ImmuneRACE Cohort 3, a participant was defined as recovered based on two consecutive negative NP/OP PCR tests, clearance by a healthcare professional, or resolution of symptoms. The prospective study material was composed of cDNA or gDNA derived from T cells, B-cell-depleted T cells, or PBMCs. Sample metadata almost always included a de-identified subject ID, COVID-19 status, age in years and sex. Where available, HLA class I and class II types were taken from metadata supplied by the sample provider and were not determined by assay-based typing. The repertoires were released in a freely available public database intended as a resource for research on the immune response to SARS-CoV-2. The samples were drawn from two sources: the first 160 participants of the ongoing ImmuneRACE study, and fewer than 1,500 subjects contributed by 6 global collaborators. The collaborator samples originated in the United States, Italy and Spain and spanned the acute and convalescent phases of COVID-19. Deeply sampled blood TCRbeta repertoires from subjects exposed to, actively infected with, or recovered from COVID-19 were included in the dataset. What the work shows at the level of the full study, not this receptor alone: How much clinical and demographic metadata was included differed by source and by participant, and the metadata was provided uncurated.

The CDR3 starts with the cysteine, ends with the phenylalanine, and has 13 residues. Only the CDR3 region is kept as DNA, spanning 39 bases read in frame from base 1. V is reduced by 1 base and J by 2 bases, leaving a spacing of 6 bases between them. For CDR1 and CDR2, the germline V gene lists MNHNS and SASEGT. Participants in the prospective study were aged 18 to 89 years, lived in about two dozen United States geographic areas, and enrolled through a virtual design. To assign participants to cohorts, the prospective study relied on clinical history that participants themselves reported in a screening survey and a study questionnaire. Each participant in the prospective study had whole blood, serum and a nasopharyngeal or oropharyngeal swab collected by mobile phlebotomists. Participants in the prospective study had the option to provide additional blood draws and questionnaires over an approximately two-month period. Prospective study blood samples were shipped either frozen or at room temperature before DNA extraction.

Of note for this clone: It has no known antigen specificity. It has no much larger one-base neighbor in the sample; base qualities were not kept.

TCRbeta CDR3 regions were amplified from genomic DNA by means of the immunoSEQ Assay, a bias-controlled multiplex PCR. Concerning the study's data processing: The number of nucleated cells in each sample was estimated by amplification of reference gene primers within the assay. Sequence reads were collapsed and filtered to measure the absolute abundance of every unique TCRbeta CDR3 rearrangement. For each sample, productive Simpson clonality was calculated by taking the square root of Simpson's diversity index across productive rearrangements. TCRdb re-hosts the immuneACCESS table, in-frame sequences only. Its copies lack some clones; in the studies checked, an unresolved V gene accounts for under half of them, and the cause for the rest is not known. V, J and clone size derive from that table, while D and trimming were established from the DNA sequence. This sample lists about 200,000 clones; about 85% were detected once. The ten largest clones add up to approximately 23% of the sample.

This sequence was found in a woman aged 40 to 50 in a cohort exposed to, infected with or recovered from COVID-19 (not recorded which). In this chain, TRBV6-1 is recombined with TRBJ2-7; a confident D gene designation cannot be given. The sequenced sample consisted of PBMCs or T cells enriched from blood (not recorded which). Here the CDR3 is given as CASSEGATYEQYF. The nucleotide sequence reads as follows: TGTGCCAGCAGTGAAGGGGCCACCTACGAGCAGTACTTC.